This T cell receptor beta chain appears in the sequencing data of a study of shared clonotypes between healthy human individuals. Germline V CDR1 and CDR2: SGHNT, YENEEA. The CDR3 sequence is 18 residues long. With 5 bases removed from V and 2 bases from J, the gap between germline ends came to 23 bases. The donors were all Caucasian adults (living in Nashville, Tennessee). Clones were sequenced by immunoSEQ multiplex PCR, and TCRdb holds only the in-frame ones, with some missing. Of 2,500,000 or so clones in the sample, 85% to 95% were seen once. This TCR derives from a young man in good health. Some clones in this sample may be carry-over from other donors' samples. This sequence joins TRBV11-3 and TRBJ2-3; perhaps TRBD2 as D (6 bases). Sequencing was performed on naive CD4+ T cells from PBMCs. Sample subset: CD45RA+ positively selected. The CDR3, as DNA: TGTGCCAGCAGCGCAGGAGGGCCGGGACTCCGATCCACAGATACGCAGTATTTT. Translating gives CASSAGGPGLRSTDTQYF.